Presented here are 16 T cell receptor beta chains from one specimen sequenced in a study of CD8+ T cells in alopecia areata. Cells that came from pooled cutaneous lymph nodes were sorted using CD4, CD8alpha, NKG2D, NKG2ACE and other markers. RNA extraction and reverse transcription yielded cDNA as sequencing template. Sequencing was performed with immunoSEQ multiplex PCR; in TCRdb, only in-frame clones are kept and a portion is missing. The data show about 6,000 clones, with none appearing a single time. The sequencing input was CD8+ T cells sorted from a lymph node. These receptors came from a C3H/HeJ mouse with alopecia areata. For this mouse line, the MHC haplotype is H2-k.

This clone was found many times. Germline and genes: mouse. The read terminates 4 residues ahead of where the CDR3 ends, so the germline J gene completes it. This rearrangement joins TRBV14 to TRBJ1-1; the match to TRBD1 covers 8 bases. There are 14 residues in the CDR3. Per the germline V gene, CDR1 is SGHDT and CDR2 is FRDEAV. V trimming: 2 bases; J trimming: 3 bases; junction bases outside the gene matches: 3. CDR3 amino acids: CASSLDRADTEVFF. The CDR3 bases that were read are TGTGCCAGCAGTTTGGACAGGGCGGACACA.

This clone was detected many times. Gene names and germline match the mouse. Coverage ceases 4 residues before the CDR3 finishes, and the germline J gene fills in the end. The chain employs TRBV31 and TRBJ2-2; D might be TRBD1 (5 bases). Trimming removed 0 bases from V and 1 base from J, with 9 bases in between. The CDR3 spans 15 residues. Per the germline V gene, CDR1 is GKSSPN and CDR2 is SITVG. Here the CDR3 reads CAWSLPGKNTGQLYF. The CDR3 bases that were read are TGTGCCTGGAGTCTCCCAGGGAAAAACACCGGG.

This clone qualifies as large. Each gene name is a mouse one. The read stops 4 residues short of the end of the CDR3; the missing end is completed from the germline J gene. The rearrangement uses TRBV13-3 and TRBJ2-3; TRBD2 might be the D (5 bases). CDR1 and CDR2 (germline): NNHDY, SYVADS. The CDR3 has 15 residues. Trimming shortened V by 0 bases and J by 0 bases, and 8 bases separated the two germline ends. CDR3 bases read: TGTGCCAGCAGTGATGCCTGGGTTAGTGCAGAA. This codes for CASSDAWVSAE. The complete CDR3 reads CASSDAWVSAETLYF.

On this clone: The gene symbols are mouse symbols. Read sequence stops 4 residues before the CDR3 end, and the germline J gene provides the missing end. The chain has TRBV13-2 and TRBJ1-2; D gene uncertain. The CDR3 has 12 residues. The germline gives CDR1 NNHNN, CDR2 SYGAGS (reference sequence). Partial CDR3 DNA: TGTGCTAGCAGTTTATGGGGCTCC. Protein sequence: CASSLWGS. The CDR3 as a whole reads CASSLWGSDYTF.

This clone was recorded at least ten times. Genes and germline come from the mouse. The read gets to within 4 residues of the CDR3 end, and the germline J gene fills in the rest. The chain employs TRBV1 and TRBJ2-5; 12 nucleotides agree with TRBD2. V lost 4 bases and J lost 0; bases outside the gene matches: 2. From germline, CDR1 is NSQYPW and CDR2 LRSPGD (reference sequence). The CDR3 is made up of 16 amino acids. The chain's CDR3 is CTCSGTGGGNQDTQYF. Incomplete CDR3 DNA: TGCACCTGCAGTGGGACTGGGGGGGGTAACCAAGAC.

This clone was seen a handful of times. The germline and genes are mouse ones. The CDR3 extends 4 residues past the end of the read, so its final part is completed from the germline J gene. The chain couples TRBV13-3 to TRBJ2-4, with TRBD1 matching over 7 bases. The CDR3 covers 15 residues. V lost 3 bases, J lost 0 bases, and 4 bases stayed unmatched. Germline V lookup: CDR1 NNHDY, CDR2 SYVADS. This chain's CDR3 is CASSATGASQNTLYF. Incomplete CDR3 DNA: TGTGCCAGCAGTGCCACAGGGGCTAGTCAAAAC.

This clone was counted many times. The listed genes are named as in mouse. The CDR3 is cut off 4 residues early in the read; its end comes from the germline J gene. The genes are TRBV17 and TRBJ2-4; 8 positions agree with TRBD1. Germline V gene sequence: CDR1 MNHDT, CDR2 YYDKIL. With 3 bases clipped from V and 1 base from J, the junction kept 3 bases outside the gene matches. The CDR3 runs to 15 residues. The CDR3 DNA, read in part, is TGTGCTAGCAGTAGCCAGGGGGCCGGTCAAAAC. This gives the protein CASSSQGAGQN. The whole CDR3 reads CASSSQGAGQNTLYF.

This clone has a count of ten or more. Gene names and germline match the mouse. The CDR3: CAWSLTGGNQDTQYF. CDR3 bases read: TGTGCCTGGAGTCTAACTGGGGGGAACCAAGAC. V gene TRBV31 combines with J gene TRBJ2-5; 9 bases are a match to TRBD2. The read gets to within 4 residues of the CDR3 end, and the germline J gene fills in the rest. CDR1 GKSSPN and CDR2 SITVG come from the germline V gene. Trimming at V came to 0 bases and at J to 0 bases, leaving 1 base not matched to a gene. The CDR3 is 15 amino acids. The whole variable domain, filled in from reference TRBV31 and TRBJ2-5, reads AQTIHQWPVAEIKAVGSPLSLGCTIKGKSSPNLYWYWQATGGTLQQLFYSITVGQVESVVQLNLSASRPKDDQFILSTEKLLLSHSGFYLCAWSLTGGNQDTQYFGPGTRLLVL.

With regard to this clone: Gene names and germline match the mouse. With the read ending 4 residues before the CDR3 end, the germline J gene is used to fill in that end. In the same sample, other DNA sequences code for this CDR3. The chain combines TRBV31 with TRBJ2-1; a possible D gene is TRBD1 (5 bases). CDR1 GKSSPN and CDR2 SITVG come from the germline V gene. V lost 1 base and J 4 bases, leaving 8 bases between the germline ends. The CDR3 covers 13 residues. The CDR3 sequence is CAWSPGQYAEQFF. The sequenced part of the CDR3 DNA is TGTGCCTGGAGTCCCGGACAATATGCT.

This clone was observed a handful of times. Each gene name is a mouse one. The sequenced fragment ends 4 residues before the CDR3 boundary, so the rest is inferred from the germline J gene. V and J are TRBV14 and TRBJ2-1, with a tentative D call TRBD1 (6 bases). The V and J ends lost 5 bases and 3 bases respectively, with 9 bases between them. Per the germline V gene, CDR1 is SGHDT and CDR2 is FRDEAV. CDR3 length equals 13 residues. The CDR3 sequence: CASSRDTYAEQFF. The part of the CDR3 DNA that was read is TGTGCCAGCAGCCGGGACACCTATGCT.

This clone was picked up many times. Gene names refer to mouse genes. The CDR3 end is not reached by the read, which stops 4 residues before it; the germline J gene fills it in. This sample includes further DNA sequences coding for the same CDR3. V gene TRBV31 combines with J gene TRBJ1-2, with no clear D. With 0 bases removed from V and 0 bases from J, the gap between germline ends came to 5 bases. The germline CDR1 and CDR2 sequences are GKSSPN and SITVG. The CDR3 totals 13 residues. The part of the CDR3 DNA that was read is TGTGCCTGGAGTCTTAGGGCAAACTCC. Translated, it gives CAWSLRANS. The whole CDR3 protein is CAWSLRANSDYTF. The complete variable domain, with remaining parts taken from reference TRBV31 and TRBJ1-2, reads AQTIHQWPVAEIKAVGSPLSLGCTIKGKSSPNLYWYWQATGGTLQQLFYSITVGQVESVVQLNLSASRPKDDQFILSTEKLLLSHSGFYLCAWSLRANSDYTFGSGTRLLVI.

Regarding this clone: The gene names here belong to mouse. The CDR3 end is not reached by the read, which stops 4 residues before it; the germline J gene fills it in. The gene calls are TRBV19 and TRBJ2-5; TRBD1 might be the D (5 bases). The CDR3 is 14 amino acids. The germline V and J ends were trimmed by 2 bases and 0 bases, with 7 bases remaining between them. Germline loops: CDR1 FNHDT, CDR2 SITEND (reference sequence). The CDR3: CASSIAGNQDTQYF. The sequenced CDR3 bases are TGTGCCAGCAGTATCGCAGGGAACCAAGAC.

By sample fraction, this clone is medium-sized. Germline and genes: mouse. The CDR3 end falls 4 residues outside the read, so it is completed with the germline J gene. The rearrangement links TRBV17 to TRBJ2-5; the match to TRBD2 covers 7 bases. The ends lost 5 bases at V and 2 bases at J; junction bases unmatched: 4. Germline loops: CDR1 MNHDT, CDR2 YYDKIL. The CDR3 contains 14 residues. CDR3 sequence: CASSGLEIQDTQYF. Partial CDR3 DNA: TGTGCTAGCAGTGGACTGGAGATCCAAGAC.

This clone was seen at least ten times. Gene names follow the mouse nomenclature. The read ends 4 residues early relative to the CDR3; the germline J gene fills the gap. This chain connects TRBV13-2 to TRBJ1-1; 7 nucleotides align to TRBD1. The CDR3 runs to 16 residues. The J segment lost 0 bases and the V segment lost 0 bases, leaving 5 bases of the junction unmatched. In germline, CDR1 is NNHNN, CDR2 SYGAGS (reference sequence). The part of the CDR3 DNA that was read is TGTGCCAGCGGTGATGCAAGGCAGGGGGCAAACACA. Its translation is CASGDARQGANT. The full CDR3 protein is CASGDARQGANTEVFF.

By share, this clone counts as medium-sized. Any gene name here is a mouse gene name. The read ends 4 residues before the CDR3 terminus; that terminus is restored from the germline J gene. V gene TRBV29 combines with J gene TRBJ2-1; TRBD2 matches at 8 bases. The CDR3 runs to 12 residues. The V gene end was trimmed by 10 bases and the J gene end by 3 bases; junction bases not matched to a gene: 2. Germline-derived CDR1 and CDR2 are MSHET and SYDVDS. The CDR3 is CATTGAYAEQFF. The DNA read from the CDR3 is TGTGCTACGACTGGGGCCTATGCT.

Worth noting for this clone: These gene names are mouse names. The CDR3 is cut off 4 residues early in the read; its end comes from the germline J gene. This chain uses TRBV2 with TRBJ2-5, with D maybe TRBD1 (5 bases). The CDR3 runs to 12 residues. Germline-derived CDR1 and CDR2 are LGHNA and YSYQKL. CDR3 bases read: TGTGCCAGCAGCCAACAGGGAGAC. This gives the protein CASSQQGD. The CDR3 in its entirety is CASSQQGDTQYF.